Presented here are 12 T cell receptor beta chains from one specimen sequenced in a study of T cells in Graves' hyperthyroidism and ophthalmopathy. RNA transcripts provided the source from which TCR beta CDR3 regions were amplified. Researchers ran a first-round RT-PCR on the TCR CDR3 using the HTBI primer set. TCRdb recomputed calls from the multiplex PCR reads with MiXCR, one row per CDR3 protein. The sample records around 350,000 distinct CDR3 sequences, roughly 19% being singletons. The sample was blood. The receptor source for this set is a woman between 18 and 30 years old with Graves' hyperthyroidism.

This clonotype was detected only once. This sequence joins TRBV20-1 and TRBJ2-2; 7 bases are shared with TRBD2. Per germline, CDR1 DFQATT and CDR2 SNEGSKA (reference sequence). CDR3 size: 17 residues. Germline trimming cut 6 bases from V and 1 base from J; bases unmatched to any gene: 14. DNA of the CDR3: TGCAGTGCCAAAGGGCTAGCGGACCAAGTGAACACCGGGGAGCTGTTTTTT. This gives the protein CSAKGLADQVNTGELFF.

The chain employs TRBV19 and TRBJ1-6; 8 bases line up with TRBD1. V trimming: 3 bases; J trimming: 9 bases; junction bases outside the gene matches: 4. The germline gives CDR1 LNHDA, CDR2 SQIVND (reference sequence). The CDR3 spans 14 residues. The CDR3 loop reads CASSMQGAASPLHF. The DNA for the CDR3 is TGTGCCAGTAGTATGCAGGGGGCAGCTTCACCCCTCCACTTT. The entire variable domain, with the rest obtained from reference TRBV19 and TRBJ1-6, is as follows: DGGITQSPKYLFRKEGQNVTLSCEQNLNHDAMYWYRQDPGQGLRLIYYSQIVNDFQKGDIAEGYSVSREKKESFPLTVTSAQKNPTAFYLCASSMQGAASPLHFGNGTRLTVT.

This clonotype has a handful of counts. The chain uses TRBV4-2 and TRBJ1-5; D ambiguous. The CDR3 consists of 16 residues. With 0 bases removed from V and 0 bases from J, the gap between germline ends came to 9 bases. CDR1 is LGHNA and CDR2 is YNFKEQ in the germline V gene. CDR3 coding DNA: TGTGCCAGCAGCCAAGATTTACGGCTTAGCAATCAGCCCCAGCATTTT. It encodes CASSQDLRLSNQPQHF.

There are many counts of this clonotype. This rearrangement joins TRBV11-2 to TRBJ1-1; no definite D call. Germline assignment: CDR1 SGHAT and CDR2 FQNNGV. The CDR3 has 14 residues. The V end was cut by 0 bases, the J end by 2 bases, with 7 bases between. This chain's CDR3 is CASSLEWGNTEAFF. The CDR3 DNA reads TGTGCCAGCAGCTTAGAATGGGGAAACACTGAAGCTTTCTTT.

At least ten counts were recorded for this clonotype. The rearrangement uses TRBV28 and TRBJ2-7, with D perhaps being TRBD1 or TRBD2 (7 bases each). The CDR3 covers 15 residues. V was cut by 6 bases and J by 3 bases, with 18 bases left in between. Per the germline V gene, CDR1 is MDHEN and CDR2 is SYDVKM. In DNA form, the CDR3 reads TGTGCCAGCAGAAAGAGCGGGACAGCACTCTACGAGCAGTACTTC. It yields the protein CASRKSGTALYEQYF.

This clonotype was detected ten times or more. The CDR3 coding sequence is TGTGCCAGCAGCCAAAATACGTTTTTGAACACTGAAGCTTTCTTT. It yields the protein CASSQNTFLNTEAFF. This chain uses TRBV7-8 with TRBJ1-1; D gene ambiguous. The CDR3 sequence is 15 residues long. Germline assignment: CDR1 SGHVS and CDR2 FQNEAQ. The V gene lost 5 bases and the J gene lost 0 bases, with 13 bases spanning the gap.

The CDR3: CASSVSTPPLNTEAFF. The DNA for the CDR3 is TGTGCCAGCAGTGTGTCCACCCCCCCTCTTAACACTGAAGCTTTCTTT. The chain is built from TRBV2 and TRBJ1-1; D is ambiguous. Germline assignment: CDR1 SNHLY and CDR2 FYNNEI. The CDR3 is 16 amino acids. Deletions cut 4 bases from V and 2 bases from J, with 17 bases between.

Many counts were recorded for this clonotype. This chain joins TRBV4-1 and TRBJ1-5, with D perhaps TRBD1 (5 bases). Germline-derived CDR1 and CDR2 are MGHRA and YSYEKL. Trimming removed 2 bases from V and 4 bases from J, with 12 bases in between. The CDR3 sequence is 15 residues long. CDR3 DNA: TGCGCCAGCAGCCAATTGGGGGACGGGAATCAGCCCCAGCATTTT. As protein: CASSQLGDGNQPQHF.

This clonotype was counted ten times or more. In DNA form, the CDR3 reads TGTGCCAGCCGACCAGGCCAAGAGACCCAGTACTTC. Protein sequence: CASRPGQETQYF. The chain uses TRBV6-1 and TRBJ2-5, with D uncertain. The germline V gene has CDR1 MNHNS and CDR2 SASEGT. This CDR3 has 12 residues. V dropped 8 bases and J dropped 1 base, with 8 bases sitting between them.

This rearrangement joins TRBV7-2 to TRBJ2-5; D gene unclear. Between the trimmed V and J ends, which lost 5 bases and 2 bases, there was a span of 15 bases. Germline V lookup: CDR1 SGHTA, CDR2 FQGNSA. This CDR3 contains 15 residues. The CDR3 DNA reads as TGTGCCAGCAGCCCAGTTAATGGGCCGCAAGAGACCCAGTACTTC. This gives the protein CASSPVNGPQETQYF.

This clonotype was seen ten or more times. The rearrangement joins TRBV28 to TRBJ2-7, with D perhaps matching TRBD2 (6 bases). The germline V gene encodes CDR1 MDHEN and CDR2 SYDVKM. Trimming removed 6 bases from V and 2 bases from J, with 14 bases in between. This CDR3 has 14 amino acids. The chain's CDR3 is CASRRPGLTYEQYF. Written as DNA, the CDR3 is TGTGCCAGCAGACGACCGGGACTGACCTACGAGCAGTACTTC.

This clonotype has a count of ten or more. This chain links TRBV3-1 with TRBJ1-2; a possible D gene is TRBD1 (5 bases). Germline lookup yields CDR1 LGHDT and CDR2 YNNKEL (reference sequence). The CDR3 sequence is 14 residues long. V was trimmed by 1 base and J by 6 bases, leaving 12 bases between them. CDR3 coding DNA: TGTGCCAGCAGCCAAGGAAGGGGAAAGGATGGCTACACCTTC. Its protein product is CASSQGRGKDGYTF.